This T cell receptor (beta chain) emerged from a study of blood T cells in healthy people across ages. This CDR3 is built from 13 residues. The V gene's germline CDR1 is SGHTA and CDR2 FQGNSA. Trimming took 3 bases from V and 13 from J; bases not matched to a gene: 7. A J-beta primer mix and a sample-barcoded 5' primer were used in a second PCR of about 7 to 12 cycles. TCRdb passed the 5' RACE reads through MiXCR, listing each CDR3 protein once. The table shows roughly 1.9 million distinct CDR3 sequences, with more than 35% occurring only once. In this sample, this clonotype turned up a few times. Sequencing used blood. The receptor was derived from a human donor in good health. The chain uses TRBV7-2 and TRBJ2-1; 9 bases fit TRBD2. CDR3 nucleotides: TGTGCCAGCAGCTTTCGACCGACTAGCGGCCAGTTCTTC. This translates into CASSFRPTSGQFF.